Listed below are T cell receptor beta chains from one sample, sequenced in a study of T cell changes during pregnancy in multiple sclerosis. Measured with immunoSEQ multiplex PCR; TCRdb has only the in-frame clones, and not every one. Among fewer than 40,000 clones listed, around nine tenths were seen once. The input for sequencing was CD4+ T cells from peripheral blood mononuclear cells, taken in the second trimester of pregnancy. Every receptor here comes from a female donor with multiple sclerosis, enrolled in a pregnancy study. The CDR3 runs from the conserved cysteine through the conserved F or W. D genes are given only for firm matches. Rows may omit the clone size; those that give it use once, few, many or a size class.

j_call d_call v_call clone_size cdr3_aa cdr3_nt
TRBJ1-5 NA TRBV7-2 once CASSSGQGNQPQHF TGTGCCAGCAGCTCAGGGCAGGGGAATCAGCCCCAGCATTTT
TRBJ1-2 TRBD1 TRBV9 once CASSLASFPGQLYTF TGTGCCAGCAGCCTTGCTTCCTTCCCGGGACAGCTATACACCTTC
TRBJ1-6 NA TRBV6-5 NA CASSYEGKGSPLHF TGTGCCAGCAGTTACGAGGGCAAGGGTTCACCCCTCCACTTT
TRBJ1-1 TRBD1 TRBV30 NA CAWSPGTGYIMNTEAFF TGTGCCTGGAGTCCCGGGACAGGGTATATCATGAACACTGAAGCTTTCTTT
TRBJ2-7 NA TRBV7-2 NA CASSSGARGTYEQYF TGTGCCAGCAGCTCCGGGGCCAGGGGTACCTACGAGCAGTACTTC
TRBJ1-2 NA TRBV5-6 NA CASSLRRSVNYGYTF TGTGCCAGCAGCTTGAGACGGAGTGTAAACTATGGCTACACCTTC
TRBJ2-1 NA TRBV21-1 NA CASIDRTGFLNEQFF TGTGCCAGCATTGACAGGACAGGGTTTCTCAATGAGCAGTTCTTC
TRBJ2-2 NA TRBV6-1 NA CASKEGTGNTGELFF TGTGCCAGCAAAGAAGGTACAGGGAACACCGGGGAGCTGTTTTTT
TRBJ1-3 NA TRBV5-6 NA CASSFGGAGNTIYF TGTGCCAGCAGCTTCGGAGGTGCTGGAAACACCATATATTTT
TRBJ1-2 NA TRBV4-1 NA CASSPLGGVGMSYGYTF TGCGCCAGCAGCCCCTTGGGGGGAGTGGGCATGAGTTATGGCTACACCTTC
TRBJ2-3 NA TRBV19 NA CASSASGDTQYF TGTGCCAGTAGTGCCAGCGGTGATACGCAGTATTTT
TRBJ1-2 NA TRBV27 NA CASSFNRDNYGYTF TGTGCCAGCAGTTTTAACAGGGACAACTATGGCTACACCTTC
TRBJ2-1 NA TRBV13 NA CASTPGYGNEQFF TGTGCCAGCACCCCAGGGTACGGCAATGAGCAGTTCTTC
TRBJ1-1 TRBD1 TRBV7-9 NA CASSMDRGTNTEAFF TGTGCCAGCAGCATGGACAGGGGGACGAACACTGAAGCTTTCTTT
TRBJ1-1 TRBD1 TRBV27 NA CVSRVDRGMGGTEAFF TGTGTCAGCAGGGTGGACAGGGGTATGGGTGGCACTGAAGCTTTCTTT
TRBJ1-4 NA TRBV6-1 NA CASRRSNEKLFF TGTGCCAGCAGGAGGAGTAATGAAAAACTGTTTTTT
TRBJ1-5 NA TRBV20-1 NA CRTDQPQHF TGCCGCACAGATCAGCCCCAGCATTTT
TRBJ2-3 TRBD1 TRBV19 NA CASSRQGRGLQDTQYF TGTGCCAGTAGTAGACAGGGCAGGGGGCTGCAAGATACGCAGTATTTT
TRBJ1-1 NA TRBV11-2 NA CASSLAGIDTEAFF TGTGCCAGCAGCTTGGCAGGTATCGACACTGAAGCTTTCTTT
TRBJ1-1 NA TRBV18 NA CASSHNDRLTEAFF TGTGCCAGCTCACACAACGACAGGTTAACTGAAGCTTTCTTT
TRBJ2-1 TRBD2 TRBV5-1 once CASRLQGLAGGPSGLRSHEQFF TGCGCCAGCAGATTACAGGGACTAGCGGGAGGGCCCTCCGGTTTAAGGAGCCATGAGCAGTTCTTC
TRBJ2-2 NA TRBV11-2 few CASSSQLDTGELFF TGTGCCAGCAGCTCCCAACTTGACACCGGGGAGCTGTTTTTT
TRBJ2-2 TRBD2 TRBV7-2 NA CASSLVAGIDGELFF TGTGCCAGCAGCTTAGTAGCGGGGATTGACGGGGAGCTGTTTTTT